These 15 T cell receptor beta chains came from one sample sequenced in a study of T cells in Graves' hyperthyroidism and ophthalmopathy. RNA transcripts provided the source from which TCR beta CDR3 regions were amplified. HTBI primers were the set used in a first-round RT-PCR of the TCR CDR3. Each CDR3 protein is one row after TCRdb ran MiXCR on the multiplex PCR reads. The repertoire holds about 600,000 distinct CDR3 sequences, 13% to 15% seen once, with 7% to 9% in the top ten. Sequencing was done on a sample of blood. The receptors derive from a woman under 30 with Graves' ophthalmopathy.

This clonotype was detected ten times or more. The chain joins TRBV27 to TRBJ2-7, with D unclear. Germline loops: CDR1 MNHEY, CDR2 SMNVEV (reference sequence). This CDR3 spans 16 amino acids. Trimming pared 3 bases from V and 3 bases from J, leaving 18 bases between. The CDR3 DNA reads TGTGCCAGCAGTTTCGCCTACCGGGCCGATCACTACGAGCAGTACTTC. It is translated as CASSFAYRADHYEQYF.

This sequence joins TRBV5-6 and TRBJ1-2; no clear D. Germline CDR1 and CDR2: SGHDT and YYEEEE. CDR3 length: 11 residues. Deletions cut 2 bases from V and 8 bases from J, with 7 bases between. The CDR3 region has the DNA TGTGCCAGCAGCTTACGGAAGGGCTACACCTTC. Residues: CASSLRKGYTF.

This clonotype was recorded a few times. The V call is TRBV24-1, the J call TRBJ2-5; TRBD1 matches at 8 bases. The germline CDR1 and CDR2 sequences are KGHDR and SFDVKD. The CDR3 extends over 16 amino acids. J lost 4 bases, V lost 2 bases, and 8 bases had no gene match. The CDR3 region has the DNA TGTGCCACCAGTGATTCGTTCGGACAGGGACCAGAGACCCAGTACTTC. Encoded protein: CATSDSFGQGPETQYF.

Many counts were recorded for this clonotype. The chain uses TRBV5-5 and TRBJ1-5; D call uncertain. The V gene lost 4 bases and the J gene lost 3 bases, with 5 bases spanning the gap. The CDR3 totals 12 residues. From germline, CDR1 is SGHKS and CDR2 YYEKEE (reference sequence). Here the CDR3 reads CASSPNNQPQHF. CDR3 DNA sequence: TGTGCCAGCAGCCCAAACAATCAGCCCCAGCATTTT.

Many counts were recorded for this clonotype. The genes are TRBV18 and TRBJ2-7; no firm D call. The CDR3 spans 15 residues. V lost 1 base, J lost 2 bases, and 12 bases lay in between. The germline V gene has CDR1 KGHSH and CDR2 LQKENI. DNA for the CDR3: TGTGCCAGCTCACCACTCCCCATACATACCTACGAGCAGTACTTC. It translates to CASSPLPIHTYEQYF.

This clonotype was observed many times. This chain links TRBV11-2 with TRBJ2-3; 7 bases map to TRBD2. There are 17 residues in the CDR3. The V gene's germline CDR1 is SGHAT and CDR2 FQNNGV. Trimming at V came to 3 bases and at J to 3 bases, leaving 12 bases not matched to a gene. The CDR3 DNA follows: TGTGCCAGCAGCTTTAGGGGAGGGCCGATGGGGACAGATACGCAGTATTTT. This sequence encodes CASSFRGGPMGTDTQYF.

This clonotype occurred a few times. V and J are TRBV19 and TRBJ2-7; no clear D. This CDR3 contains 13 residues. V shed 6 bases and J shed 4 bases, with 13 bases lying between them. CDR1 LNHDA and CDR2 SQIVND come from the germline V gene (reference sequence). Here the CDR3 DNA reads TGTGCCAGTAGCTTCCGAACAAGGTACGAGCAGTACTTC. This translates into CASSFRTRYEQYF.

V is TRBV4-1 and J is TRBJ2-2; D call uncertain. The CDR3 length is 15 residues. The germline V and J ends were trimmed by 4 bases and 4 bases, with 13 bases remaining between them. The germline V gene encodes CDR1 MGHRA and CDR2 YSYEKL. CDR3 DNA: TGCGCCAGCAGCCCCTCCAGGATGGGCACCGGGGAGCTGTTTTTT. Protein: CASSPSRMGTGELFF.

This sequence joins TRBV2 and TRBJ1-1; 7 nucleotides align to TRBD1. The CDR3 covers 14 residues. Germline V gene lookup returns CDR1 SNHLY and CDR2 FYNNEI. Trimming at V came to 7 bases and at J to 4 bases, leaving 9 bases not matched to a gene. Here the CDR3 reads CASTEQGDRTEAFF. DNA of the CDR3: TGTGCCAGCACGGAGCAGGGGGACCGCACTGAAGCTTTCTTT.

This clonotype was observed a handful of times. V gene TRBV6-1 combines with J gene TRBJ2-2, with D perhaps TRBD2 (6 bases). There are 14 residues in the CDR3. Germline CDR1 and CDR2: MNHNS and SASEGT. CDR3 region: CAWLASENTGELFF. DNA of the CDR3: TGTGCTTGGCTAGCGTCTGAGAACACCGGGGAGCTGTTTTTT.

This clonotype has just a few counts. This chain connects TRBV30 to TRBJ1-5, with TRBD1 matching over 9 bases. J lost 3 bases, V lost 3 bases, and 9 bases had no gene match. Germline V gene data show CDR1 as GTSNPN and CDR2 as SVGIG (reference sequence). This CDR3 has 16 amino acids. The CDR3 sequence is CAWRRKGQGNNQPQHF. The CDR3 DNA sequence: TGTGCCTGGAGAAGAAAGGGACAGGGCAACAATCAGCCCCAGCATTTT.

This rearrangement joins TRBV7-9 to TRBJ2-2; 10 nucleotides agree with TRBD1. This CDR3 comprises 13 residues. The germline V gene has CDR1 SEHNR and CDR2 FQNEAQ (reference sequence). V was clipped by 10 bases and J by 4 bases; unmatched bases: 3. CDR3: CATDRGSTGELFF. The CDR3 bases are TGTGCCACGGACAGGGGGAGCACCGGGGAGCTGTTTTTT.

Concerning this clonotype itself: This may be a read error: a much more frequent sequence differs by one nucleotide. This rearrangement joins TRBV20-1 to TRBJ1-5; 8 nucleotides match TRBD1. The V gene end was trimmed by 3 bases and the J gene end by 6 bases; junction bases not matched to a gene: 7. Germline assignment: CDR1 DFQATT and CDR2 SNEGSKA (reference sequence). This CDR3 is 14 amino acids long. The CDR3 bases are TGCAGTGCTAGCACCGCACAGGGGGGTCAGCCCCAGCATTTT. This codes for CSASTAQGGQPQHF.

This clonotype was counted at least ten times. The chain joins TRBV20-1 to TRBJ2-3; 7 nucleotides agree with TRBD2. Trimming at V came to 6 bases and at J to 2 bases, leaving 5 bases not matched to a gene. This CDR3 is built from 13 residues. Per germline, CDR1 DFQATT and CDR2 SNEGSKA (reference sequence). CDR3 nucleotide sequence: TGCAGTGCAAGCCGGGACTACACAGATACGCAGTATTTT. This codes for CSASRDYTDTQYF.

The chain combines TRBV19 with TRBJ2-2; D is undetermined. The germline V and J ends were trimmed by 3 bases and 1 base, with 6 bases remaining between them. Germline CDR1 and CDR2: LNHDA and SQIVND (reference sequence). The length of the CDR3 is 14 residues. For the CDR3, the DNA is TGTGCCAGTAGTATTTTGGGGAACACCGGGGAGCTGTTTTTT. It translates to CASSILGNTGELFF.